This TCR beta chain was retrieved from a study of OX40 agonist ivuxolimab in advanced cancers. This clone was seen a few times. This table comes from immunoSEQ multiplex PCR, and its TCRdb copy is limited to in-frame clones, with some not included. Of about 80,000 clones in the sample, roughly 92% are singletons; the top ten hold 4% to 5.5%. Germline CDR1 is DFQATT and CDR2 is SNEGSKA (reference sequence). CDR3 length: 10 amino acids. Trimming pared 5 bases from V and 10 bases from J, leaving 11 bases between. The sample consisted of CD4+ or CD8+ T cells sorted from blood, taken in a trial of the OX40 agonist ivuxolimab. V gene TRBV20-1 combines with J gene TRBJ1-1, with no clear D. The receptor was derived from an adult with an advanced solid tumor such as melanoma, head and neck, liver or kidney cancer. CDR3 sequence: CSAPSGVAFF. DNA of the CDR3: TGCAGTGCTCCCTCGGGTGTAGCTTTCTTT.